These 4 T cell receptor beta chains were all obtained from the same sample, sequenced in a study of T cell responses to AZD1222 COVID-19 vaccine (dated by TCRdb to the early 2020s). Sample time point, as interpreted from the label and publication: baseline before first vaccination. Library preparation used the immunoSEQ multiplex PCR assay. This is the immuneACCESS table as TCRdb keeps it, with only in-frame sequences that have V and J called. A part of the clones is gone; compared with another copy, unresolved V genes explain less than half, and the rest is unexplained. The sample table lists around 78,000 clones, 90% of them with a count of one. Jointly, the top ten make up approximately 4.2% of the sample. The sample here was peripheral blood, taken on day 0 of AZD1222 vaccination. These receptors originate from an adult in good health.

V is TRBV5-1 and J is TRBJ1-6; 7 bases are a match to TRBD1. The CDR3 is 14 amino acids. Germline V gives CDR1 SGHRS, CDR2 YFSETQ. V lost 4 bases to trimming and J lost 8 bases; unmatched junction nucleotides: 6. CDR3 in amino acids: CASSQGTGDSPLHF. CDR3 nucleotide sequence: TGCGCCAGCAGCCAGGGTACAGGGGATTCACCCCTCCACTTT.

The rearrangement links TRBV5-1 to TRBJ1-6, with D possibly matching TRBD1 (6 bases). Looked up from germline, CDR1 is SGHRS and CDR2 is YFSETQ. The CDR3 is 16 residues long. Trimming stripped 0 bases from V and 7 bases from J, with 14 bases between. The CDR3 DNA is TGCGCCAGCAGCTTGGCAGGGCAAGGGGGAAATTCACCCCTCCACTTT. Amino acids: CASSLAGQGGNSPLHF.

This chain connects TRBV27 to TRBJ2-1; a weak D match, TRBD1 (6 bases). CDR1 and CDR2 from the germline V gene are MNHEY and SMNVEV (reference sequence). This CDR3 has 15 residues. V was shortened by 6 bases and J by 3 bases, with 15 bases between the two germline ends. CDR3 region: CASSLQGSYYNEQFF. The CDR3 nucleotides are TGTGCCAGCAGCTTGCAGGGGAGTTACTACAATGAGCAGTTCTTC.

V usage is TRBV7-6 and J usage is TRBJ2-6, with 9 positions matching TRBD1. The trim removed 5 bases at V and 0 bases at J, leaving 5 bases unmatched. CDR3 length: 17 amino acids. Germline CDR1 and CDR2: SGHVS and FNYEAQ. This chain's CDR3 is CASSKGQGGSGANVLTF. DNA for the CDR3: TGTGCCAGCAGCAAGGGACAGGGAGGCTCTGGGGCCAACGTCCTGACTTTC.